This paragraph covers one TCR beta chain sequence. No antigen is known for it. It has no much larger one-base neighbor in the sample; base qualities were not kept. Other DNA sequences from this sample encode an identical CDR3 as well. The High Capacity cDNA Reverse Transcription Kit was used to reverse transcribe all of the isolated RNA, meaning that expressed TCRB transcripts were what got sequenced. Deep immunoSEQ sequencing was applied to naive, central memory and regulatory T cell samples, giving an average of approximately 4 million total reads per sample. After sorted cells were lysed in RLT buffer, RNA was extracted with DNase-treated RNeasy Micro or Mini kits, with the choice depending on cell number. Each cell subset was processed on its own to prevent cross-contamination, while patient and healthy donor samples were processed together. The immunoSEQ multiplex PCR was used to amplify TCRB sequences from cDNA, yielding 87-bp fragments that span the CDR3 region. Amplicons were sequenced on the Illumina HiSeq platform. The paper's processing steps were these. PCR bias was corrected computationally using synthetic template baselines, and reads within Hamming distance 2 were collapsed, with unmergeable singletons discarded. Reads were aligned against IMGT to assign V, D and J genes, CDR3 length and insertions or deletions at six rearrangement sites. Within each subset, clonotype counts were normalized to the number of sorted cells before true diversity and Gini coefficients were calculated with the tcR R package. Repertoire sharing was quantified using the overlap coefficient calculated on TCRB nucleotide sequences. Out-of-frame TCRB sequences from naive cells were analyzed to stand in for the pre-selection repertoire. Drawn from immuneACCESS, this table holds only the in-frame rearrangements with V and J called that TCRdb kept. Clones are partly lost; checked studies trace under half to an unresolved V gene and leave the rest unexplained. V, J and clone size derive from that table, while D and trimming were established from the DNA sequence. A total of fewer than 300,000 clones appear in this sample, about 11% of them only once. Roughly 0.017% of the sample belongs to the ten largest clones.

This sample is drawn from a study of beta chain features in type 1 diabetes (dated by TCRdb to between 2017 and 2018). Describing the broader study: Mean age, gender distribution, total cell number and subset yield did not differ between patients and healthy donors. A total of just under 110,000,000 sorted cells were examined across all samples, and RNA yield correlated strongly with the number of cells per subset. The study compared the TCRB repertoires of sorted circulating CD4+ T cell subsets in recently diagnosed type 1 diabetes patients with those in matched healthy donors. Regulatory and stem cell-like memory subsets were obtained from only 8 patients and roughly 8 healthy donors, while naive and central memory subsets were obtained from all 28 donors.

Overall results and qualifications from the work: A moderate but significant shortening of TCRB CDR3 length was observed in type 1 diabetes patients in all four CD4+ subsets. Fewer insertions and more nucleotide deletions at VDJ recombination sites were observed in patients with type 1 diabetes, implying thymic rearrangement abnormalities. The naive, central memory and regulatory TCRB repertoires appeared to resemble one another more closely among patients than among healthy donors. Shorter templates might have been favored by PCR, but patient and control samples were amplified and corrected together, so both groups would have been affected equally by any skew. Only small numbers of individuals were included in the HLA sub-analyses, which left unresolved whether HLA type had any influence on TCRB rearrangement. Sequencing cDNA rather than genomic DNA could over-represent highly expressing activated cells, although activation and CD3 levels did not differ between groups.

The junction shows trimming of 1 base on V and 5 bases on J, and the gene matches do not reach 2 bases of it. For CDR1 and CDR2, the germline V gene lists KGHSH and LQKENI. The CDR3 covers 14 residues, taking in both the cysteine and the phenylalanine. The only DNA kept is the CDR3, 42 bases in frame from the first base. Each donor gave one peripheral blood draw, roughly 0.11 L on average, collected into heparinised tubes. Using a panel that included CD45RO, CCR7, CD25, CD127, CD95 and CD27, naive, central memory, regulatory and stem cell-like memory CD4+ T cells were sorted on a BD FACSAria II. Every sorted population had a purity above 98%. Right away, PBMCs were isolated by Lymphoprep density gradient centrifugation and were stained directly, with no culture step. So that batch effects would be minimized, each experiment stained and sorted samples in pairs, pairing one healthy donor with one patient.

Here the chain combines TRBV18 and TRBJ2-5; the junction holds 9 bases that match TRBD2. What was sequenced was naive CD4+ T cells from blood. This sample's cell subset or site label indicates: true naive CD4+ T cells. The sequence derives from a young man with type 1 diabetes. The DNA sequence is as follows: TGTGCCAGCTCACCACTAGCGGGGGAGGAGACCCAGTACTTC. Its translation reads: CASSPLAGEETQYF.